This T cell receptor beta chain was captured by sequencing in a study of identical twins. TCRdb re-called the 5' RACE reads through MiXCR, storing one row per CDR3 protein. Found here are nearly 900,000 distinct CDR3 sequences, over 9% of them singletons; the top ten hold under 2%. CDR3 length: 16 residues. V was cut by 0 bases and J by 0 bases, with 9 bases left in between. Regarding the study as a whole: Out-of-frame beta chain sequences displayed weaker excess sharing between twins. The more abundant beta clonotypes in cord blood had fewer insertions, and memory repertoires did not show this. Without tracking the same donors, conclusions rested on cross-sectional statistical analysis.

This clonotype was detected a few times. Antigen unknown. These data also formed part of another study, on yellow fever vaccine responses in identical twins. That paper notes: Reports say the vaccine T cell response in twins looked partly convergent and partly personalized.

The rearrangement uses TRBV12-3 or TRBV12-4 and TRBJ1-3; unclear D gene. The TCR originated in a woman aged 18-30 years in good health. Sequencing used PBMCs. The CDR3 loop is CASSLAQVTSGNTIYF. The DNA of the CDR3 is TGTGCCAGCAGTTTAGCCCAAGTGACCTCTGGAAACACCATATATTTT.